These 14 T cell receptor beta chains came from one sample sequenced in a study of T cell responses to AZD1222 COVID-19 vaccine (dated by TCRdb to the early 2020s). Reading the label with the study, this specimen's time point is: baseline before first vaccination. Library prep was done by the immunoSEQ multiplex PCR assay. TCRdb obtained this table from immuneACCESS and retained in-frame rearrangements with V and J assigned. These tables miss some clones; where compared with another copy, unresolved V genes account for less than half of the shortfall, and the remainder is unexplained. Counted in this sample were around 78,000 clones; around 86% of them appeared once. Approximately 25% of the sample comes from the top ten. Material: peripheral blood, obtained on day 0 of AZD1222 vaccination. These receptors were obtained from an adult in good health.

The V call is TRBV28, the J call TRBJ1-4; 7 bases are a match to TRBD1. V lost 6 bases, J lost 0 bases, and 16 bases stayed unmatched. The CDR3 is 19 amino acids. Germline CDR1 MDHEN, CDR2 SYDVKM. CDR3 in amino acids: CASSFFGTVGLATNEKLFF. The CDR3 nucleotides read TGTGCCAGCAGCTTCTTTGGGACAGTCGGGTTGGCAACTAATGAAAAACTGTTTTTT.

This clone was counted once. The gene calls are TRBV27 and TRBJ1-6; TRBD1 agrees at 9 bases. The CDR3 extends over 14 amino acids. Germline-derived CDR1 and CDR2 are MNHEY and SMNVEV (reference sequence). V shed 4 bases, J shed 10 bases, and the junction held 5 bases outside the gene matches. This CDR3 reads CASSSGTGHSPLHF. The CDR3 DNA sequence: TGTGCCAGCAGTTCCGGGACAGGGCACTCACCCCTCCACTTT.

CDR3 sequence (DNA): TGTGCCAGCAGCCCCACCCTGTGGAATCAGCCCCAGCATTTT. Its translation is CASSPTLWNQPQHF. The chain recombines TRBV7-8 with TRBJ1-5; D unresolved. Germline-derived CDR1 and CDR2 are SGHVS and FQNEAQ. The CDR3 runs to 14 residues. V lost 5 bases to trimming and J lost 4 bases, with 12 bases between them.

The genes are TRBV5-6 and TRBJ2-7; a weak D match, TRBD2 (7 bases). The CDR3 extends over 16 amino acids. The germline V gene has CDR1 SGHDT and CDR2 YYEEEE. Between the trimmed V and J ends, which lost 1 base and 4 bases, there was a span of 18 bases. The CDR3 is CASSLWGRGGLYEQYF. CDR3 DNA sequence: TGTGCCAGCAGCTTGTGGGGCAGGGGAGGGCTTTACGAGCAGTACTTC.

This chain uses TRBV28 with TRBJ2-2; maybe TRBD1 (6 bases). Trimming took off 3 bases at V and 4 bases at J, with 12 bases between the two ends. The CDR3 spans 15 residues. Germline CDR1 is MDHEN and CDR2 is SYDVKM. As DNA, the CDR3 is TGTGCCAGCAGTTTCCCCAGGACAGCCACCGGGGAGCTGTTTTTT. Translated, it gives CASSFPRTATGELFF.

This chain connects TRBV29-1 to TRBJ2-1; weak D call: TRBD1 (8 bases). Germline CDR1 is SQVTM and CDR2 is ANQGSEA. This CDR3 region has 16 residues. Trimming removed 5 bases at V and 6 bases at J, with 23 bases between. The CDR3 sequence is CSVSNRGGIGTNEQFF. CDR3 DNA sequence: TGCAGCGTTAGTAACAGGGGGGGTATTGGGACCAATGAGCAGTTCTTC.

The chain has TRBV28 and TRBJ2-7, with 9 bases aligning to TRBD2. The CDR3 length is 18 residues. Trimming took 3 bases from V and 2 from J; bases not matched to a gene: 14. Germline values: CDR1 MDHEN, CDR2 SYDVKM. The CDR3 DNA sequence: TGTGCCAGCAGTTTCGCAGCTAGCGGGGAGATTTATGCCTACGAGCAGTACTTC. Its translation: CASSFAASGEIYAYEQYF.

The rearrangement links TRBV13 to TRBJ1-2; a weak D match, TRBD1 (5 bases). The CDR3 is 13 amino acids. Trimming took off 5 bases at V and 4 bases at J, with 11 bases between the two ends. Germline-derived CDR1 and CDR2 are PRHDT and FYEKMQ (reference sequence). The CDR3 DNA sequence: TGTGCCAGCAGCACCCCCGACAGCTATGGCTACACCTTC. Residues: CASSTPDSYGYTF.

The chain uses TRBV11-3 and TRBJ2-7; the D gene is possibly TRBD1 (5 bases). V was pared by 0 bases and J by 5 bases, with 5 bases between. Germline CDR1 and CDR2: SGHNT and YENEEA. CDR3 length: 12 residues. In DNA form, the CDR3 reads TGTGCCAGCAGCTTAGACAGGGACGAGCAGTACTTC. This sequence encodes CASSLDRDEQYF.

The chain recombines TRBV6-5 with TRBJ1-2; tentatively, D is TRBD1 (6 bases). The germline V gene has CDR1 MNHEY and CDR2 SVGAGI. The CDR3 is 13 amino acids. Between the trimmed V and J ends, which lost 5 bases and 4 bases, there was a span of 11 bases. Here the CDR3 reads CASSLQGPYGYTF. CDR3 nucleotides: TGTGCCAGCAGTCTACAGGGTCCCTATGGCTACACCTTC.

The chain employs TRBV5-8 and TRBJ2-7; 13 positions agree with TRBD2. The V gene's germline CDR1 is SGHTS and CDR2 YDEGEE. Unmatched junction bases numbered 5, after V lost 4 bases and J lost 7 bases. The CDR3 is 14 residues long. Here the CDR3 DNA reads TGTGCCAGCAGCCGGACTAGCGGGGGTGGAGAGCAGTACTTC. It encodes CASSRTSGGGEQYF.

The genes are TRBV7-8 and TRBJ2-1; no firm D call. V was pared by 0 bases and J by 7 bases, with 10 bases between. The CDR3 has 14 amino acids. Germline loops: CDR1 SGHVS, CDR2 FQNEAQ. Here the CDR3 DNA reads TGTGCCAGCAGCTTAGCGGGCCAGAGAAATGAGCAGTTCTTC. It specifies CASSLAGQRNEQFF.

The chain combines TRBV5-5 with TRBJ2-1; 10 positions match TRBD2. This CDR3 has 16 amino acids. In germline, CDR1 is SGHKS, CDR2 YYEKEE (reference sequence). V dropped 3 bases and J dropped 6; count of bases not matched to a gene: 9. The CDR3 reads CASSWTEERGGNEQFF. The CDR3 DNA sequence: TGTGCCAGCAGCTGGACTGAGGAGCGGGGGGGCAATGAGCAGTTCTTC.

This clone has more than one count but fewer than ten. The chain is built from TRBV6-2 or TRBV6-3 and TRBJ1-5; weak D call: TRBD1 (5 bases). The CDR3 totals 16 residues. Germline loops: CDR1 MNHEY, CDR2 SVGEGT. The V gene lost 0 bases and the J gene lost 6 bases, with 15 bases spanning the gap. This CDR3 reads CASSYSSSRRGQPQHF. The CDR3 nucleotides are TGTGCCAGCAGTTACTCGTCAAGCAGGAGGGGTCAGCCCCAGCATTTT.